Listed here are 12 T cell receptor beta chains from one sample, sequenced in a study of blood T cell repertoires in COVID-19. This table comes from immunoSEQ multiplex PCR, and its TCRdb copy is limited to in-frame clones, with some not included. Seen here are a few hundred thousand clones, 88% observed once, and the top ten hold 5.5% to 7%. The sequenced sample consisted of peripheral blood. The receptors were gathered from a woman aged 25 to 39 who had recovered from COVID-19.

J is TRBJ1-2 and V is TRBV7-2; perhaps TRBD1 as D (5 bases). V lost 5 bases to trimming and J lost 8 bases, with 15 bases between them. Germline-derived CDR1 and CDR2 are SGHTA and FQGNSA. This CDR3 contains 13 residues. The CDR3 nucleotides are TGTGCCAGCAGCACCCTCGGGGGTGGGGGCTACACCTTC. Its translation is CASSTLGGGGYTF. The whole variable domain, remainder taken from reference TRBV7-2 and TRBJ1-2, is GAGVSQSPSNKVTEKGKDVELRCDPISGHTALYWYRQSLGQGLEFLIYFQGNSAPDKSGLPSDRFSAERTGGSVSTLTIQRTQQEDSAVYLCASSTLGGGGYTFGSGTRLTVV.

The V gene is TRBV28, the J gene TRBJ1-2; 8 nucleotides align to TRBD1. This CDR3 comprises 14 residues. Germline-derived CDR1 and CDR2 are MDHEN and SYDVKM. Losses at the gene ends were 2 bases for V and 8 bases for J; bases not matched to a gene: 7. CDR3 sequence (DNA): TGTGCCAGCAGTTTACAGACAGGGGCAGGGGGCTACACCTTC. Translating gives CASSLQTGAGGYTF.

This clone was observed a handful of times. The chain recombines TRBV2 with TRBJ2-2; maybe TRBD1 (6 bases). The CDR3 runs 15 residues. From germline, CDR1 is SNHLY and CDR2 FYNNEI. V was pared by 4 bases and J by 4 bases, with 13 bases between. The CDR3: CASSGTGPRTGELFF. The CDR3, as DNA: TGTGCCAGCAGTGGAACAGGGCCCCGCACCGGGGAGCTGTTTTTT.

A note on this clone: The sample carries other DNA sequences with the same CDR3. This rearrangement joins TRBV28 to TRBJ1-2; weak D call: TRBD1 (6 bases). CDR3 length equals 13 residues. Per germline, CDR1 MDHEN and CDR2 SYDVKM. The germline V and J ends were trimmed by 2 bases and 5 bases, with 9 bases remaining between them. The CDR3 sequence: CASSLTGNYGYTF. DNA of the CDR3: TGTGCCAGCAGTTTAACAGGGAATTATGGCTACACCTTC.

Here the CDR3 DNA reads TGTGCCACCAGCACATCCACGGGGTCCACTGAAGCTTTCTTT. Translated: CATSTSTGSTEAFF. The V call is TRBV15, the J call TRBJ1-1; D not resolved. The CDR3 runs to 14 residues. Per the germline V gene, CDR1 is LNHNV and CDR2 is YYDKDF (reference sequence). V shed 4 bases and J shed 4 bases, with 13 bases lying between them.

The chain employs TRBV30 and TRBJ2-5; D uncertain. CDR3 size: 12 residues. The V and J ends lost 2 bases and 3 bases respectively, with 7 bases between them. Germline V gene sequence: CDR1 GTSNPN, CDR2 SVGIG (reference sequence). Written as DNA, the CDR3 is TGTGCCTGGAGTACGGGTAAAGAGACCCAGTACTTC. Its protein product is CAWSTGKETQYF.

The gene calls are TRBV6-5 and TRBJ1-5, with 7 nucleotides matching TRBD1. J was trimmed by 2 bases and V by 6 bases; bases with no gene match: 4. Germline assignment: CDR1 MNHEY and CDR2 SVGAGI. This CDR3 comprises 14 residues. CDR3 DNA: TGTGCCAGCAGAGCAACAGGGGGCAATCAGCCCCAGCATTTT. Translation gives CASRATGGNQPQHF.

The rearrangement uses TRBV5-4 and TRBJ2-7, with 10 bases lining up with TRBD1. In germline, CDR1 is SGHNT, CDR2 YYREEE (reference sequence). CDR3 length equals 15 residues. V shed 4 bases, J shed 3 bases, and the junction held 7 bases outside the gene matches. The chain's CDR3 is CASSKTGTGVYEQYF. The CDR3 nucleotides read TGTGCCAGCAGCAAGACCGGGACAGGGGTCTACGAGCAGTACTTC.

This CDR3 reads CASSVDRGPAFF. Written as DNA, the CDR3 is TGTGCCAGCAGCGTAGATCGGGGTCCAGCTTTCTTT. The genes are TRBV9 and TRBJ1-1; D is unresolved. Trimming shortened V by 0 bases and J by 10 bases, and 10 bases separated the two germline ends. Germline lookup yields CDR1 SGDLS and CDR2 YYNGEE. The CDR3 loop spans 12 amino acids.

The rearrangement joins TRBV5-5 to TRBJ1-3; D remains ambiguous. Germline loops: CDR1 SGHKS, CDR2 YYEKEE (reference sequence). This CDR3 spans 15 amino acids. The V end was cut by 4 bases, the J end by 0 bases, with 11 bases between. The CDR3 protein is CASSPSGSSGNTIYF. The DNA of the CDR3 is TGTGCCAGCAGCCCGTCGGGGAGCTCTGGAAACACCATATATTTT.

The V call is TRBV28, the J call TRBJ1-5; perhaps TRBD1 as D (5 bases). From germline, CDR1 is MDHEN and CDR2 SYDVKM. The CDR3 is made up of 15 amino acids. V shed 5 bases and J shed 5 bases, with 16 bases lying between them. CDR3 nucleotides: TGTGCCAGCAGTAATACGGAGTCAGGGTATCAGCCCCAGCATTTT. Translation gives CASSNTESGYQPQHF.

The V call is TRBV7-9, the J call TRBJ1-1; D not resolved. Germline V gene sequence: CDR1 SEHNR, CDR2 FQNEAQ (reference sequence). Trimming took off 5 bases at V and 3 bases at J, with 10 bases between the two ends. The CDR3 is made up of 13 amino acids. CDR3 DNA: TGTGCCAGCAGCATCGAACGGGACACTGAAGCTTTCTTT. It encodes CASSIERDTEAFF.